Presented here are 17 T cell receptor beta chains from one specimen sequenced in a study of blood T cell repertoires in COVID-19. The data were produced by immunoSEQ multiplex PCR, yet TCRdb's version contains in-frame clones alone and is incomplete. The table lists 400,000 to 500,000 clones, roughly 88% of them singletons. The sequencing sample was made of peripheral blood. The receptors were sampled from a woman in her 30s with active or convalescent COVID-19.

This chain connects TRBV5-1 to TRBJ1-2; 7 positions match TRBD1. The CDR3 has 14 residues. The germline V gene has CDR1 SGHRS and CDR2 YFSETQ. Germline trimming cut 4 bases from V and 5 bases from J; bases unmatched to any gene: 8. CDR3 loop: CASSAPGQPYGYTF. In nucleotides, the CDR3 is TGCGCCAGCAGCGCGCCGGGACAGCCATATGGCTACACCTTC.

V gene TRBV7-9 combines with J gene TRBJ2-7; no definite D call. The germline V gene encodes CDR1 SEHNR and CDR2 FQNEAQ (reference sequence). The CDR3 sequence is 15 residues long. Trimming cost V 1 base and J 0 bases, with 10 bases left between them. The CDR3 coding sequence is TGTGCCAGCAGCTTAGGTCCAGGTTACTCCTACGAGCAGTACTTC. It is translated as CASSLGPGYSYEQYF.

The chain uses TRBV19 and TRBJ1-1; D not resolved. Trimming removed 7 bases from V and 6 bases from J, with 15 bases in between. Germline CDR1 and CDR2: LNHDA and SQIVND (reference sequence). The CDR3 covers 13 residues. CDR3 amino acids: CASNLGPGAEAFF. The CDR3 bases are TGTGCCAGTAACCTCGGTCCCGGAGCTGAAGCTTTCTTT.

A single count supports this clone. V and J are TRBV7-2 and TRBJ2-7; weak D call: TRBD1 (5 bases). This CDR3 has 14 amino acids. Germline V lookup: CDR1 SGHTA, CDR2 FQGNSA. V was cut by 5 bases and J by 1 base, with 12 bases left in between. The CDR3 here is CASSPGLTSYEQYF. CDR3 DNA sequence: TGTGCCAGCAGCCCAGGGCTCACTTCCTACGAGCAGTACTTC. Full variable domain (outside the CDR3, taken from reference TRBV7-2 and TRBJ2-7): GAGVSQSPSNKVTEKGKDVELRCDPISGHTALYWYRQSLGQGLEFLIYFQGNSAPDKSGLPSDRFSAERTGGSVSTLTIQRTQQEDSAVYLCASSPGLTSYEQYFGPGTRLTVT.

The gene calls are TRBV7-8 and TRBJ2-7; D not certain. This CDR3 has 15 amino acids. V dropped 1 base and J dropped 6 bases, with 16 bases sitting between them. Germline-derived CDR1 and CDR2 are SGHVS and FQNEAQ. The CDR3 sequence is CASSLGPAIGGEQYF. CDR3 nucleotides: TGTGCCAGCAGCTTAGGGCCAGCAATAGGCGGCGAGCAGTACTTC.

This rearrangement joins TRBV11-2 to TRBJ2-7; TRBD1 is a possible D gene (6 bases). This CDR3 spans 16 amino acids. Trimming took 7 bases from V and 0 from J, leaving 19 bases between them. Germline-derived CDR1 and CDR2 are SGHAT and FQNNGV. CDR3 amino acids: CASTQYPRDNSYEQYF. The CDR3 DNA is TGTGCCAGCACCCAATACCCCCGGGACAACTCCTACGAGCAGTACTTC.

The genes are TRBV7-9 and TRBJ1-1; the match to TRBD1 covers 11 bases. V was pared by 6 bases and J by 8 bases, with 8 bases of the junction left unmatched. Germline assignment: CDR1 SEHNR and CDR2 FQNEAQ (reference sequence). This CDR3 has 14 residues. The CDR3 nucleotides are TGTGCCAGCAGAAGCGGGACAGGGGGAATAGAAGCTTTCTTT. This sequence encodes CASRSGTGGIEAFF.

This chain uses TRBV2 with TRBJ1-6; 9 bases agree with TRBD1. Germline trimming cut 1 base from V and 11 bases from J; bases unmatched to any gene: 3. The CDR3 is 14 residues long. Germline CDR1 SNHLY, CDR2 FYNNEI. The CDR3 spells CASSEGQGVPPLHF. The CDR3, as DNA: TGTGCCAGCAGTGAAGGACAGGGGGTGCCACCCCTCCACTTT.

This chain uses TRBV3-1 (or the pseudogene TRBV3-2) with TRBJ1-1, with a possible D match to TRBD1 (6 bases). V dropped 4 bases and J dropped 1 base, with 13 bases sitting between them. This CDR3 has 15 amino acids. Germline lookup yields CDR1 LGHDT and CDR2 YNNKEL (reference sequence). CDR3 amino acids: CASSPYDRKNTEAFF. The CDR3 DNA reads as TGTGCCAGCAGCCCCTACGACAGGAAGAACACTGAAGCTTTCTTT.

The J gene is TRBJ1-1, the V gene TRBV10-3; TRBD1 agrees at 7 bases. Germline V CDR1 and CDR2: ENHRY, SYGVKD. The CDR3 covers 14 residues. V dropped 10 bases and J dropped 0; count of bases not matched to a gene: 8. The CDR3 DNA reads TGTGCCACCGGGACAGAGAGCATGAACACTGAAGCTTTCTTT. As protein: CATGTESMNTEAFF.

This rearrangement joins TRBV5-6 to TRBJ2-3; 7 nucleotides align to TRBD2. Germline V gene lookup returns CDR1 SGHDT and CDR2 YYEEEE. Losses at the gene ends were 0 bases for V and 2 bases for J; bases not matched to a gene: 9. The length of the CDR3 is 17 residues. DNA for the CDR3: TGTGCCAGCAGCTTGGCTGGGGGGGAGGGCCACACAGATACGCAGTATTTT. Protein product: CASSLAGGEGHTDTQYF. Full variable domain (rest looked up from reference TRBV5-6 and TRBJ2-3): DAGVTQSPTHLIKTRGQQVTLRCSPKSGHDTVSWYQQALGQGPQFIFQYYEEEERQRGNFPDRFSGHQFPNYSSELNVNALLLGDSALYLCASSLAGGEGHTDTQYFGPGTRLTVL.

V usage is TRBV27 and J usage is TRBJ1-2; TRBD1 matches 12 bases. Germline trimming cut 5 bases from V and 4 bases from J; bases unmatched to any gene: 5. This CDR3 spans 15 amino acids. Per germline, CDR1 MNHEY and CDR2 SMNVEV (reference sequence). The CDR3 DNA reads as TGTGCCAGCAGTCGGGGGACAGGGGGCGCCTATGGCTACACCTTC. This encodes CASSRGTGGAYGYTF.

V usage is TRBV27 and J usage is TRBJ2-7; D possibly corresponds to TRBD1 (6 bases). The V gene's germline CDR1 is MNHEY and CDR2 SMNVEV (reference sequence). V lost 5 bases, J lost 4 bases, and 15 bases lay in between. CDR3 length: 14 amino acids. The CDR3 nucleotides are TGTGCCAGCAGTCCTTGGACAGATAGGTACGAGCAGTACTTC. This sequence encodes CASSPWTDRYEQYF.

V and J are TRBV6-5 and TRBJ2-1; perhaps TRBD2 as D (5 bases). The CDR3 loop spans 14 amino acids. Germline assignment: CDR1 MNHEY and CDR2 SVGAGI. V was shortened by 7 bases and J by 7 bases, with 17 bases between the two germline ends. The CDR3 nucleotides read TGTGCCAGCACTTTTTCGCGGACGGGGAATGAGCAGTTCTTC. Its translation: CASTFSRTGNEQFF.

The rearrangement links TRBV6-1 to TRBJ1-5; TRBD1 matches 9 bases. Germline CDR1 is MNHNS and CDR2 is SASEGT. CDR3 size: 16 residues. V lost 2 bases, J lost 3 bases, and 5 bases stayed unmatched. The CDR3 sequence is CASSEKGQGHNQPQHF. In nucleotides, the CDR3 is TGTGCCAGCAGTGAAAAGGGACAGGGCCACAATCAGCCCCAGCATTTT.

The V and J genes are TRBV7-9 and TRBJ2-3, with D perhaps TRBD1 (6 bases). Germline V gene lookup returns CDR1 SEHNR and CDR2 FQNEAQ (reference sequence). CDR3 length: 17 amino acids. Between the trimmed V and J ends, which lost 1 base and 0 bases, there was a span of 14 bases. The CDR3 spells CASSLVPSGASTDTQYF. In DNA form, the CDR3 reads TGTGCCAGCAGCTTAGTCCCCTCAGGGGCTAGCACAGATACGCAGTATTTT. Combining the CDR3 with reference TRBV7-9 and TRBJ2-3 gives the whole variable domain DTGVSQNPRHKITKRGQNVTFRCDPISEHNRLYWYRQTLGQGPEFLTYFQNEAQLEKSRLLSDRFSAERPKGSFSTLEIQRTEQGDSAMYLCASSLVPSGASTDTQYFGPGTRLTVL.

The V call is TRBV7-6, the J call TRBJ1-4; TRBD1 agrees at 11 bases. CDR3 length: 17 amino acids. Per the germline V gene, CDR1 is SGHVS and CDR2 is FNYEAQ. After removal of 1 base from V and 10 bases from J, the junction contained 11 bases not matched to a gene. The CDR3 DNA is TGTGCCAGCAGCTTAGGGGGACAGGGGGGAGTGAAGGGAAAACTGTTTTTT. Encoded protein: CASSLGGQGGVKGKLFF.